A single sample gave rise to the 16 T cell receptor beta chains below, sequenced in a study of blood T cell repertoires in COVID-19. The data were produced by immunoSEQ multiplex PCR, yet TCRdb's version contains in-frame clones alone and is incomplete. The sample shows 120,000 to 150,000 clones, 80% to 90% of them seen only once. The sequenced sample consisted of peripheral blood. These receptors were collected from a woman in her sixties or seventies with COVID-19, enrolled during active disease.

The genes are TRBV19 and TRBJ2-6; no firm D call. The CDR3 contains 17 residues. Looked up from germline, CDR1 is LNHDA and CDR2 is SQIVND (reference sequence). Trimming removed 3 bases from V and 0 bases from J, with 12 bases in between. CDR3 in amino acids: CASSIPIHASGANVLTF. CDR3 coding DNA: TGTGCCAGTAGTATCCCCATACATGCCTCTGGGGCCAACGTCCTGACTTTC.

V gene TRBV5-1 combines with J gene TRBJ2-3; 12 bases fit TRBD2. Germline V gene sequence: CDR1 SGHRS, CDR2 YFSETQ. CDR3 size: 17 residues. Germline trimming cut 4 bases from V and 3 bases from J; bases unmatched to any gene: 9. The CDR3 sequence is CASSTSSGGAGTDTQYF. CDR3 nucleotides: TGCGCCAGCAGCACTTCTAGCGGGGGGGCCGGGACAGATACGCAGTATTTT.

The DNA of the CDR3 is TGTGCCAGTTCTGCCGGGACAGGGGGTTACGAGCAGTACTTC. Residues: CASSAGTGGYEQYF. The V call is TRBV19, the J call TRBJ2-7; TRBD1 matches 11 bases. The CDR3 is made up of 14 amino acids. V gave up 8 bases and J gave up 4 bases; unmatched junction bases: 7. CDR1 is LNHDA, CDR2 SQIVND, per germline (reference sequence).

This chain connects TRBV11-2 to TRBJ1-2, with 7 bases that match TRBD1. Germline lookup yields CDR1 SGHAT and CDR2 FQNNGV. Trimming removed 5 bases from V and 4 bases from J; junction bases left unmatched: 10. This CDR3 is built from 15 residues. The CDR3 reads CASSPTGDVAYGYTF. CDR3 DNA sequence: TGTGCCAGCAGCCCTACAGGGGACGTTGCCTATGGCTACACCTTC.

The chain is built from TRBV10-1 and TRBJ2-1; 12 positions agree with TRBD2. The CDR3 runs to 20 residues. Germline V gives CDR1 WNHNN, CDR2 SYGVQD (reference sequence). J was trimmed by 0 bases and V by 6 bases; bases with no gene match: 15. The CDR3 loop is CASSTPSGGAMEPSYNEQFF. The DNA of the CDR3 is TGCGCCAGCAGCACCCCTAGCGGGGGGGCGATGGAGCCCTCCTACAATGAGCAGTTCTTC.

The chain couples TRBV18 to TRBJ1-1, with D unresolved. This CDR3 has 16 amino acids. Germline CDR1 reads KGHSH; CDR2 reads LQKENI. V shed 3 bases and J shed 6 bases, with 20 bases lying between them. The CDR3 nucleotides are TGTGCCAGCTCACCCATAAGATCCCAAACGGTGGCTGAAGCTTTCTTT. Protein product: CASSPIRSQTVAEAFF.

V is TRBV4-2 and J is TRBJ1-6, with D hard to call. The germline CDR1 and CDR2 sequences are LGHNA and YNFKEQ. The CDR3 has 18 residues. V was shortened by 0 bases and J by 0 bases, with 12 bases between the two germline ends. The CDR3, as DNA: TGTGCCAGCAGCCAAGAGGGAGGGCAGAGCTCCTATAATTCACCCCTCCACTTT. Its protein is CASSQEGGQSSYNSPLHF.

The rearrangement joins TRBV6-6 to TRBJ2-7, with TRBD1 as a possible D gene (6 bases). CDR3 length: 15 amino acids. Germline loops: CDR1 MNHNY, CDR2 SVGAGI (reference sequence). With 4 bases removed from V and 0 bases from J, the gap between germline ends came to 13 bases. The CDR3 reads CASSSLDRSSYEQYF. CDR3 nucleotides: TGTGCCAGCAGTTCGCTCGACAGGAGCTCCTACGAGCAGTACTTC.

This clone has just a few counts. V and J are TRBV6-6 and TRBJ1-1; 9 bases agree with TRBD1. Germline V gene lookup returns CDR1 MNHNY and CDR2 SVGAGI (reference sequence). V was pared by 5 bases and J by 3 bases, with 4 bases of the junction left unmatched. The CDR3 consists of 14 residues. CDR3 DNA sequence: TGTGCCAGCAGTGCACAGGGGGCAGACACTGAAGCTTTCTTT. It yields the protein CASSAQGADTEAFF.

V is TRBV15 and J is TRBJ1-6, with D tentatively TRBD1 (6 bases). The CDR3 length is 16 residues. Germline V gene sequence: CDR1 LNHNV, CDR2 YYDKDF (reference sequence). V lost 0 bases, J lost 15 bases, and 21 bases lay in between. CDR3 residues: CATSRDPRQAHNHLHF. For the CDR3, the DNA is TGTGCCACCAGCAGAGATCCGAGACAGGCCCACAACCACCTCCACTTT.

The chain employs TRBV4-3 and TRBJ2-7; unclear D gene. The CDR3 spans 13 residues. V was pared by 0 bases and J by 7 bases, with 10 bases between. Germline values: CDR1 LGHNA, CDR2 YSLEER. This CDR3 reads CASSQDYTREQYF. The DNA for the CDR3 is TGCGCCAGCAGCCAAGATTATACCAGGGAGCAGTACTTC.

The genes are TRBV21-1 and TRBJ2-2; TRBD1, as called in the table, went unchecked against the DNA. TRBV21-1 is an annotated pseudogene. The CDR3 is 15 residues long. DNA for the CDR3: TGTGCCAGCAGCACTAGGACAGCGAACACCGGGGAGCTGTTTTTT. It encodes CASSTRTANTGELFF.

The chain is built from TRBV12-3 or TRBV12-4 and TRBJ2-5; D unresolved. Trimming took 3 bases from V and 5 from J, leaving 4 bases between them. CDR3 length: 11 residues. This CDR3 reads CASSFLETQYF. The CDR3 nucleotides read TGTGCCAGCAGTTTCTTGGAGACCCAGTACTTC.

The chain combines TRBV3-1 (or the pseudogene TRBV3-2) with TRBJ2-2; D not certain. V lost 4 bases, J lost 4 bases, and 4 bases lay in between. The CDR3 covers 12 residues. The germline V gene encodes CDR1 LGHDT and CDR2 YNNKEL (reference sequence). Here the CDR3 reads CASSRLTGELFF. CDR3 in DNA: TGTGCCAGCAGCCGACTCACCGGGGAGCTGTTTTTT.

The chain has TRBV5-4 and TRBJ1-6; D perhaps matches TRBD1 (5 bases). The CDR3 has 16 residues. The V and J ends lost 0 bases and 7 bases respectively, with 14 bases between them. Germline loops: CDR1 SGHNT, CDR2 YYREEE (reference sequence). CDR3 protein: CASSLDQGGANSPLHF. The CDR3 DNA is TGTGCCAGCAGCTTGGACCAGGGTGGTGCGAATTCACCCCTCCACTTT.

This chain connects TRBV3-1 (or the pseudogene TRBV3-2) to TRBJ2-5; D perhaps matches TRBD1 (5 bases). Trimming shortened V by 0 bases and J by 4 bases, and 12 bases separated the two germline ends. This CDR3 has 15 residues. Germline CDR1 LGHDT, CDR2 YNNKEL (reference sequence). Here the CDR3 DNA reads TGTGCCAGCAGCCAAGATAACGGCAGGGCAGAGACCCAGTACTTC. Encoded protein: CASSQDNGRAETQYF.